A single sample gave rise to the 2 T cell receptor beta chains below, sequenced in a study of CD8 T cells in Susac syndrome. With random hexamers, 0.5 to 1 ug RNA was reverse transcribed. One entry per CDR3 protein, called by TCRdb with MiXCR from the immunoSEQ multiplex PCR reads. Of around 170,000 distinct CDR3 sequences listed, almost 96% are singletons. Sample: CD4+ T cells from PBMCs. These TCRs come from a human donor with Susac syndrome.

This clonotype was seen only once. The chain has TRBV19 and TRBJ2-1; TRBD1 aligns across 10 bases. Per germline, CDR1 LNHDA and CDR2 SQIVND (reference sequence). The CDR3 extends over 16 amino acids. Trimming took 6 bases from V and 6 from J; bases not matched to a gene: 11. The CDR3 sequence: CASSHPGQGTGNEQFF. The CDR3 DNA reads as TGTGCCAGTAGCCACCCGGGACAGGGGACAGGCAATGAGCAGTTCTTC.

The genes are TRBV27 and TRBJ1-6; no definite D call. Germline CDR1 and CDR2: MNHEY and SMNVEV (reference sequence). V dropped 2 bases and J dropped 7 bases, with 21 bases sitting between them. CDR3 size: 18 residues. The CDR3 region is CASSLRQRSPGGNSPLHF. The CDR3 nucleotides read TGTGCCAGCAGTTTACGCCAACGGTCACCTGGAGGGAATTCACCCCTCCACTTT.